A selection of T cell receptor beta chains follows, all from one sample in a study of Graves' ophthalmopathy and Graves' hyperthyroidism. TCRdb fed the multiplex PCR reads into MiXCR, producing one record per CDR3 protein. Of 560,000 or so distinct CDR3 sequences in the sample, just under 40% were seen once. The specimen was peripheral blood or thyroid tissue (not recorded which). The source is an adult man with Graves' hyperthyroidism. Both conserved end residues are part of each CDR3. The order of the fields is clone size, D gene, CDR3 length, V gene, J gene, CDR3 protein, CDR3 DNA. A D gene is named only where the DNA matches it firmly. A row's size may be missing; if present it is once, few, many or a size class.

abundance: NA; d_gene: NA; len: 10; v_gene: TRBV7-9; j_gene: TRBJ2-7; CDR3aa: CASSSGEQYF; CDR3nt: TGTGCCAGCAGCTCGGGCGAGCAGTACTTC
abundance: NA; d_gene: NA; len: 16; v_gene: TRBV7-9; j_gene: TRBJ2-3; CDR3aa: CASSRPAGIGTDTQYF; CDR3nt: TGTGCCAGCAGCCGCCCCGCCGGGATAGGCACAGATACGCAGTATTTT
abundance: many; d_gene: NA; len: 14; v_gene: TRBV7-9; j_gene: TRBJ2-7; CDR3aa: CASGPLRGSYEQYF; CDR3nt: TGTGCCAGCGGTCCCCTAAGGGGTTCCTACGAGCAGTACTTC
abundance: many; d_gene: TRBD1; len: 16; v_gene: TRBV7-9; j_gene: TRBJ2-7; CDR3aa: CASSKEDRAPVYEQYF; CDR3nt: TGTGCCAGCAGCAAAGAGGACAGGGCCCCCGTCTACGAGCAGTACTTC
abundance: many; d_gene: NA; len: 15; v_gene: TRBV6-5; j_gene: TRBJ2-7; CDR3aa: CASSYYVRGSYEQYF; CDR3nt: TGTGCCAGCAGTTACTACGTCCGGGGCTCCTACGAGCAGTACTTC
abundance: many; d_gene: NA; len: 15; v_gene: TRBV10-3; j_gene: TRBJ2-7; CDR3aa: CASYSRDGSSYEQYF; CDR3nt: TGTGCCTCCTATAGCCGGGACGGTAGCTCCTACGAGCAGTACTTC
abundance: many; d_gene: TRBD1; len: 16; v_gene: TRBV20-1; j_gene: TRBJ2-7; CDR3aa: CSARDDKGTGGLEQYF; CDR3nt: TGCAGTGCTAGAGATGATAAGGGGACAGGGGGGTTGGAGCAGTACTTC
abundance: few; d_gene: NA; len: 15; v_gene: TRBV28; j_gene: TRBJ2-2; CDR3aa: CASSFPLAPTGELFF; CDR3nt: TGTGCCAGCAGTTTCCCATTAGCGCCCACCGGGGAGCTGTTTTTT
abundance: NA; d_gene: TRBD1; len: 14; v_gene: TRBV20-1; j_gene: TRBJ2-1; CDR3aa: CSASQGATDNGQFF; CDR3nt: TGCAGTGCTAGTCAGGGGGCGACGGACAATGGGCAGTTCTTC
abundance: few; d_gene: NA; len: 15; v_gene: TRBV20-1; j_gene: TRBJ2-3; CDR3aa: CSAAHAGAGQDTQYF; CDR3nt: TGCAGTGCAGCCCATGCTGGGGCCGGTCAAGATACGCAGTATTTT
abundance: NA; d_gene: NA; len: 11; v_gene: TRBV29-1; j_gene: TRBJ1-2; CDR3aa: CSLAWGDGYTF; CDR3nt: TGCAGCTTGGCCTGGGGAGATGGCTACACCTTC
abundance: NA; d_gene: NA; len: 15; v_gene: TRBV25-1; j_gene: TRBJ2-2; CDR3aa: CASRKDGANTGELFF; CDR3nt: TGTGCCAGCAGGAAGGACGGGGCGAACACCGGGGAGCTGTTTTTT
abundance: few; d_gene: NA; len: 14; v_gene: TRBV27; j_gene: TRBJ1-2; CDR3aa: CASRDGRRNYGYTF; CDR3nt: TGTGCCAGCAGAGACGGGAGGAGGAACTATGGCTACACCTTC
abundance: NA; d_gene: NA; len: 14; v_gene: TRBV7-3; j_gene: TRBJ2-7; CDR3aa: CASSLTGETKEQYF; CDR3nt: TGTGCCAGCAGCTTAACGGGAGAGACTAAAGAGCAGTACTTC
abundance: many; d_gene: TRBD1; len: 15; v_gene: TRBV9; j_gene: TRBJ1-2; CDR3aa: CASSLGTGPSYGYTF; CDR3nt: TGTGCCAGCAGCCTGGGGACAGGCCCATCCTATGGCTACACCTTC
abundance: NA; d_gene: NA; len: 14; v_gene: TRBV7-2; j_gene: TRBJ2-2; CDR3aa: CASSYQQGAGELFF; CDR3nt: TGTGCCAGCAGCTACCAACAGGGAGCCGGGGAGCTGTTTTTT
abundance: many; d_gene: NA; len: 17; v_gene: TRBV4-1; j_gene: TRBJ1-6; CDR3aa: CASSQVTGYSYNSPLHF; CDR3nt: TGCGCCAGCAGCCAGGTTACAGGGTACTCCTATAATTCACCCCTCCACTTT
abundance: many; d_gene: NA; len: 13; v_gene: TRBV12-3/TRBV12-4; j_gene: TRBJ1-3; CDR3aa: CASSLGIGNTIYF; CDR3nt: TGTGCCAGCAGCTTAGGCATCGGAAACACCATATATTTT
abundance: NA; d_gene: NA; len: 11; v_gene: TRBV12-3/TRBV12-4; j_gene: TRBJ2-1; CDR3aa: CASREAGEQFF; CDR3nt: TGTGCCAGCAGAGAAGCAGGGGAGCAGTTCTTC
abundance: NA; d_gene: TRBD1; len: 17; v_gene: TRBV25-1; j_gene: TRBJ2-2; CDR3aa: CATSTPMTGVDTGELFF; CDR3nt: TGTGCCACCAGTACCCCCATGACAGGGGTCGACACCGGGGAGCTGTTTTTT
abundance: many; d_gene: TRBD1; len: 16; v_gene: TRBV2; j_gene: TRBJ1-5; CDR3aa: CASRIGQGAYDQPQHF; CDR3nt: TGTGCCAGCAGAATAGGACAGGGGGCATATGATCAGCCCCAGCATTTT
abundance: many; d_gene: TRBD2; len: 14; v_gene: TRBV6-5; j_gene: TRBJ2-2; CDR3aa: CASRETSGTGELFF; CDR3nt: TGTGCCAGCAGGGAGACTAGCGGCACCGGGGAGCTGTTTTTT
abundance: NA; d_gene: TRBD2; len: 17; v_gene: TRBV2; j_gene: TRBJ2-3; CDR3aa: CASSLGLAGVITDTQYF; CDR3nt: TGTGCCAGCAGTTTGGGACTAGCGGGGGTCATCACAGATACGCAGTATTTT
abundance: NA; d_gene: NA; len: 14; v_gene: TRBV29-1; j_gene: TRBJ1-1; CDR3aa: CSVGLGGMNTEAFF; CDR3nt: TGCAGCGTTGGATTGGGGGGCATGAACACTGAAGCTTTCTTT
abundance: many; d_gene: TRBD1; len: 14; v_gene: TRBV19; j_gene: TRBJ2-5; CDR3aa: CASSIRTGKETQYF; CDR3nt: TGTGCCAGTAGTATCAGGACAGGAAAAGAGACCCAGTACTTC
abundance: NA; d_gene: NA; len: 12; v_gene: TRBV2; j_gene: TRBJ2-7; CDR3aa: CASTLGGDEQYF; CDR3nt: TGTGCCAGCACCCTAGGGGGAGACGAGCAGTACTTC